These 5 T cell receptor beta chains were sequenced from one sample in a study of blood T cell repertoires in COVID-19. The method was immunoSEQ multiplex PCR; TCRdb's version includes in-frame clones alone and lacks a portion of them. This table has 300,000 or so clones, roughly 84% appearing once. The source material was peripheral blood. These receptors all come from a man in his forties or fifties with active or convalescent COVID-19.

CDR3 in amino acids: CASSEHSYNSPLHF. The CDR3 DNA is TGTGCCAGCAGTGAACACTCCTATAATTCACCCCTCCACTTT. This chain uses TRBV6-1 with TRBJ1-6; the D is unclear. This CDR3 region has 14 residues. The germline CDR1 and CDR2 sequences are MNHNS and SASEGT. V was pared by 2 bases and J by 0 bases, with 2 bases between.

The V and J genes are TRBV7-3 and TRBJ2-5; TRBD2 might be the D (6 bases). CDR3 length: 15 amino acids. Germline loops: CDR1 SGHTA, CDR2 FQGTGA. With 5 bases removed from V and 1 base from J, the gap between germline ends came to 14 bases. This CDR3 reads CASSLFGTFQETQYF. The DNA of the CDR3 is TGTGCCAGCAGCCTTTTTGGGACTTTCCAAGAGACCCAGTACTTC. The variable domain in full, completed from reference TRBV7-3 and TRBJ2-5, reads GAGVSQTPSNKVTEKGKYVELRCDPISGHTALYWYRQSLGQGPEFLIYFQGTGAADDSGLPNDRFFAVRPEGSVSTLKIQRTERGDSAVYLCASSLFGTFQETQYFGPGTRLLVL.

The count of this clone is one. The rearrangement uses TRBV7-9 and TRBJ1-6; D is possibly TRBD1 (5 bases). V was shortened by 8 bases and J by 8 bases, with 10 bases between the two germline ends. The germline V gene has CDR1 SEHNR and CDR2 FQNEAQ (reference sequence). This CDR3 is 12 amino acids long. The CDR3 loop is CASSREHSPLHF. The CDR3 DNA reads TGTGCCAGCTCCAGGGAGCATTCACCCCTCCACTTT.

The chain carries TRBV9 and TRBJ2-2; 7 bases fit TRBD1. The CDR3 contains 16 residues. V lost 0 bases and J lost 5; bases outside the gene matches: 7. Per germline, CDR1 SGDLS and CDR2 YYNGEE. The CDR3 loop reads CASSVGQGVETGELFF. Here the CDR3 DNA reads TGTGCCAGCAGCGTAGGGCAGGGGGTAGAAACCGGGGAGCTGTTTTTT.

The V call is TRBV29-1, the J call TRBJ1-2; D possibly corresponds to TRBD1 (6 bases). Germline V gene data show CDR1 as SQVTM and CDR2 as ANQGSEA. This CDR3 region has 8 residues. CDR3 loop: CRGDIWTF. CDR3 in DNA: TGCAGGGGGGACATATGGACCTTC.